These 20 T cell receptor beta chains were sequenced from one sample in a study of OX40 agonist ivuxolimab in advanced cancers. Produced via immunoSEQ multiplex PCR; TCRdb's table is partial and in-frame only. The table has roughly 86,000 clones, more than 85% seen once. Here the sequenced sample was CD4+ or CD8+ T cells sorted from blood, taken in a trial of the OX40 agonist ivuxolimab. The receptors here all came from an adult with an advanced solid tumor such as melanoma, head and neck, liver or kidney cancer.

The CDR3 here is CASSDRDRAYGYTF. As DNA, the CDR3 is TGCGCCAGCAGTGACCGGGACAGAGCATATGGCTACACCTTC. V is TRBV10-1 and J is TRBJ1-2, with TRBD1 matching 7 bases. Trimming at V came to 3 bases and at J to 5 bases, leaving 6 bases not matched to a gene. Germline V lookup: CDR1 WNHNN, CDR2 SYGVQD (reference sequence). The CDR3 is 14 amino acids.

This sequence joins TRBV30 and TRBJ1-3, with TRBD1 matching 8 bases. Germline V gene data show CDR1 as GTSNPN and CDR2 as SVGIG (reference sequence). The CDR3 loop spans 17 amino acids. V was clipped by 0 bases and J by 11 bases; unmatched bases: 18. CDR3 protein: CAWSVQSGQGNPRPIYF. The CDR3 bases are TGTGCCTGGAGTGTACAATCCGGACAGGGCAACCCTCGCCCCATATATTTT. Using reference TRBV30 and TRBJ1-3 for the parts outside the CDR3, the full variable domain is SQTIHQWPATLVQPVGSPLSLECTVEGTSNPNLYWYRQAAGRGLQLLFYSVGIGQISSEVPQNLSASRPQDRQFILSSKKLLLSDSGFYLCAWSVQSGQGNPRPIYFGEGSWLTVV.

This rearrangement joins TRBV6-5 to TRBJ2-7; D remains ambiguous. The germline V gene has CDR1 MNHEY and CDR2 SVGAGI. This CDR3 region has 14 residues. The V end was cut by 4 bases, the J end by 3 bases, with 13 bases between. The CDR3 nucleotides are TGTGCCAGCAGTTCGGCAGCTCTCCTCTACGAGCAGTACTTC. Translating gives CASSSAALLYEQYF.

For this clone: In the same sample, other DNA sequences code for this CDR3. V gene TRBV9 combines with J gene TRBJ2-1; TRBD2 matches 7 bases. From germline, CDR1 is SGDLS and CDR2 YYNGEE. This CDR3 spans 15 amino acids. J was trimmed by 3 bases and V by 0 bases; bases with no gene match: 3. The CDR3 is CASSVASGDYNEQFF. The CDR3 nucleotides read TGTGCCAGCAGCGTAGCTAGCGGAGACTACAATGAGCAGTTCTTC.

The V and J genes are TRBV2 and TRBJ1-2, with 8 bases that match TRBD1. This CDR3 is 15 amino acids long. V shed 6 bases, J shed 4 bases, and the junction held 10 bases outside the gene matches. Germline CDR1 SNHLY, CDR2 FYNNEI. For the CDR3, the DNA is TGTGCCAGCAGCCCCGGACAGGGCATCGGCTATGGCTACACCTTC. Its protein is CASSPGQGIGYGYTF.

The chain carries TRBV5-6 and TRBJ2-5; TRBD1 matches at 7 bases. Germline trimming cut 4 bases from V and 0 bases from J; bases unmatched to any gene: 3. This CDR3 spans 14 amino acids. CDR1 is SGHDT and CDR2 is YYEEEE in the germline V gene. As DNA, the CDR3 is TGTGCCAGCAGCCTGGACAGGTACCAAGAGACCCAGTACTTC. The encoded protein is CASSLDRYQETQYF.

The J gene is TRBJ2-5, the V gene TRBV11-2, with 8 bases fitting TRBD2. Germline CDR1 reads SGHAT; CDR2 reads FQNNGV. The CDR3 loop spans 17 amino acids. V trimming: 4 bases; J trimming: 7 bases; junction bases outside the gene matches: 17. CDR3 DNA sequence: TGTGCCAGCAGCTCCAGAGGTCCAGCGGGAGTGGGGGGGACCCAGTACTTC. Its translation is CASSSRGPAGVGGTQYF.

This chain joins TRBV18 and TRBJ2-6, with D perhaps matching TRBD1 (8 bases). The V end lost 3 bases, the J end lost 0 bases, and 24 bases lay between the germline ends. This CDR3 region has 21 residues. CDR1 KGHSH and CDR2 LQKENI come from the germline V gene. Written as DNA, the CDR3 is TGTGCCAGCTCACCCGATCTCGGACAGGGAGGGGTATCCTCTGGGGCCAACGTCCTGACTTTC. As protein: CASSPDLGQGGVSSGANVLTF. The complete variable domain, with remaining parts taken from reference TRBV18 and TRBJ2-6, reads NAGVMQNPRHLVRRRGQEARLRCSPMKGHSHVYWYRQLPEEGLKFMVYLQKENIIDESGMPKERFSAEFPKEGPSILRIQQVVRGDSAAYFCASSPDLGQGGVSSGANVLTFGAGSRLTVL.

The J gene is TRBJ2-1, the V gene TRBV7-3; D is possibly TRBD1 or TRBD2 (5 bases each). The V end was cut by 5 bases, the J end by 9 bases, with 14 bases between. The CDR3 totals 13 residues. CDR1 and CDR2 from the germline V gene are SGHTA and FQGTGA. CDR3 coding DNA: TGTGCCAGCAGCCACCAGACGAGGGGTGAGCAGTTCTTC. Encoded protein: CASSHQTRGEQFF. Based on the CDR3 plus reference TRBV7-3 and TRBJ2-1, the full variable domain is GAGVSQTPSNKVTEKGKYVELRCDPISGHTALYWYRQSLGQGPEFLIYFQGTGAADDSGLPNDRFFAVRPEGSVSTLKIQRTERGDSAVYLCASSHQTRGEQFFGPGTRLTVL.

CDR3 nucleotides: TGTGCCAGCAGAGATTTAGCCTACGGGGAGCTGTTTTTT. Encoded protein: CASRDLAYGELFF. This chain uses TRBV6-5 with TRBJ2-2; D unclear. This CDR3 comprises 13 residues. V lost 6 bases, J lost 7 bases, and 12 bases lay in between. Germline CDR1 reads MNHEY; CDR2 reads SVGAGI.

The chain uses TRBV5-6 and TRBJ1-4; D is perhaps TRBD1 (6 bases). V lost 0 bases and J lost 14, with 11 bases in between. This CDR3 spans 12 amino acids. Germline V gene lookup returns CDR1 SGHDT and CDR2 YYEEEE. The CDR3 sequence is CASSLEGGLLFF. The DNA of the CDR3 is TGTGCCAGCAGCTTGGAGGGGGGACTCCTGTTTTTT.

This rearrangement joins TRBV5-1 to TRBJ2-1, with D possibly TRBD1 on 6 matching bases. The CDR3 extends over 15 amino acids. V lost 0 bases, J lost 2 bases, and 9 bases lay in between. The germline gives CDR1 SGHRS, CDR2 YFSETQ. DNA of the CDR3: TGCGCCAGCAGCTTGGGGACAGTGACCTACAATGAGCAGTTCTTC. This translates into CASSLGTVTYNEQFF.

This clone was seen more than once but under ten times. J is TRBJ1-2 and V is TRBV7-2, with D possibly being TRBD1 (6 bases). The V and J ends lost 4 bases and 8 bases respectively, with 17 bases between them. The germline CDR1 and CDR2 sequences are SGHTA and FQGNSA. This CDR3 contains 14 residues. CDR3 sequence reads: CASSSYQGLGGYTF. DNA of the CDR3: TGTGCCAGCAGCTCCTATCAGGGGTTGGGAGGCTACACCTTC.

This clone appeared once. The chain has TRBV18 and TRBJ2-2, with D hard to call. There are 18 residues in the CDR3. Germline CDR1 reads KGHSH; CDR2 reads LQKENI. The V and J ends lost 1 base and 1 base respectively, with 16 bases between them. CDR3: CASSPRFSVGKNTGELFF. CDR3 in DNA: TGTGCCAGCTCACCACGTTTTTCGGTCGGCAAGAACACCGGGGAGCTGTTTTTT. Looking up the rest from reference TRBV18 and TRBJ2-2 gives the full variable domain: NAGVMQNPRHLVRRRGQEARLRCSPMKGHSHVYWYRQLPEEGLKFMVYLQKENIIDESGMPKERFSAEFPKEGPSILRIQQVVRGDSAAYFCASSPRFSVGKNTGELFFGEGSRLTVL.

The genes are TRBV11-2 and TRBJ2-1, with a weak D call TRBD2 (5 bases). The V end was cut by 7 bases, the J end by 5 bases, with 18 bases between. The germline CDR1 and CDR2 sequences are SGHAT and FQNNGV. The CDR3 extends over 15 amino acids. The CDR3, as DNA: TGTGCCAGCAAGAAGCGGACGAGGATTGACAATGAGCAGTTCTTC. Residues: CASKKRTRIDNEQFF. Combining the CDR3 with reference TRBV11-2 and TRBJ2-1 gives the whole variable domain EAGVAQSPRYKIIEKRQSVAFWCNPISGHATLYWYQQILGQGPKLLIQFQNNGVVDDSQLPKDRFSAERLKGVDSTLKIQPAKLEDSAVYLCASKKRTRIDNEQFFGPGTRLTVL.

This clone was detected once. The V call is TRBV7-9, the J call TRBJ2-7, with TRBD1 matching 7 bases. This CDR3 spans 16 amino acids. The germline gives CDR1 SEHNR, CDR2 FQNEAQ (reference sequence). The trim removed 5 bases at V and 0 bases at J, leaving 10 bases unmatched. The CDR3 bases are TGTGCCAGCAGCCATATACGGACAGGTGCCTCCTACGAGCAGTACTTC. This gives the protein CASSHIRTGASYEQYF.

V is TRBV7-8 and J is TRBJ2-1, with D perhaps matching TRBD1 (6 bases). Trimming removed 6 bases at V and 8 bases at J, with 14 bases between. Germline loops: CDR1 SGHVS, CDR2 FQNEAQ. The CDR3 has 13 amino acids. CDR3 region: CASRPLGAYEQFF. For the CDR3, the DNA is TGTGCCAGCAGGCCCCTGGGGGCCTATGAGCAGTTCTTC.

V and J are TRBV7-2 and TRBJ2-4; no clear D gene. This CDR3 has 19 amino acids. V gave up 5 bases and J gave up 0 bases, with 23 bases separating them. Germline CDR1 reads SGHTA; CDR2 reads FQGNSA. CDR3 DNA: TGTGCCAGCAGCCTAGGATGGAAAACCGCAAACTTAGCCAAAAACATTCAGTACTTC. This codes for CASSLGWKTANLAKNIQYF.

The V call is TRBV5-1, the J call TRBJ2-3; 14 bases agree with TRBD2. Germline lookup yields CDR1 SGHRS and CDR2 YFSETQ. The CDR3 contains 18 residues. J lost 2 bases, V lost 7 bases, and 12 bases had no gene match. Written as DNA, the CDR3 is TGCGCCAGCGGGTTCCAGGGACTAGCGGGAGAAGCCACAGATACGCAGTATTTT. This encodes CASGFQGLAGEATDTQYF.

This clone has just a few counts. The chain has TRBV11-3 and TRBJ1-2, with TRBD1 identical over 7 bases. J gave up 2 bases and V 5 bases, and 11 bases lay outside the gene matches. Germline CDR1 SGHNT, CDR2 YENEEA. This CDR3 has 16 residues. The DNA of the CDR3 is TGTGCCAGCAGCATCACCGCCGGGACAGACAACTATGGCTACACCTTC. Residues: CASSITAGTDNYGYTF.